Shown below are 24 T cell receptor beta chains from a single sample sequenced in a study of blood T cell repertoires in COVID-19. Profiled with immunoSEQ multiplex PCR; TCRdb holds only in-frame clones, not every one. The sample lists hundreds of thousands of clones; around 90% were seen once. Sequences were obtained from PBMCs or T cells enriched from blood (not recorded which). The receptors derive from a woman aged 18-30 years with acute COVID-19.

CDR3 sequence reads: CASSLSTGTSPLHF. DNA of the CDR3: TGCGCCAGCAGCTTGTCGACAGGGACCTCACCCCTCCACTTT. The chain has TRBV5-1 and TRBJ1-6, with 7 bases that match TRBD1. The CDR3 has 14 amino acids. Germline V CDR1 and CDR2: SGHRS, YFSETQ. With 1 base clipped from V and 10 bases from J, the junction kept 5 bases outside the gene matches.

V gene TRBV5-1 combines with J gene TRBJ2-1; D possibly corresponds to TRBD2 (7 bases). The V end lost 0 bases, the J end lost 5 bases, and 21 bases lay between the germline ends. The CDR3 spans 18 residues. Germline V CDR1 and CDR2: SGHRS, YFSETQ. In DNA, the CDR3 is TGCGCCAGCAGCTTGGAGGGGGGACTACTACGTACTAACAATGAGCAGTTCTTC. Its protein is CASSLEGGLLRTNNEQFF.

This CDR3 reads CASSLITGGGETQYF. CDR3 coding DNA: TGTGCCAGCAGCTTAATAACAGGGGGCGGAGAGACCCAGTACTTC. This chain connects TRBV7-9 to TRBJ2-5; 9 positions agree with TRBD1. J lost 4 bases, V lost 2 bases, and 5 bases had no gene match. In germline, CDR1 is SEHNR, CDR2 FQNEAQ (reference sequence). This CDR3 contains 15 residues.

This clone was seen a handful of times. This chain joins TRBV28 and TRBJ1-3; D remains unclear. The germline V and J ends were trimmed by 8 bases and 3 bases, with 2 bases remaining between them. The CDR3 extends over 10 amino acids. Germline-derived CDR1 and CDR2 are MDHEN and SYDVKM. CDR3 protein: CASLGNTIYF. The CDR3 DNA reads as TGTGCCAGCCTTGGAAACACCATATATTTT.

The CDR3 DNA reads as TGCAGTGCTAGTAACCTAGCGGGAGTGGATAACTACAATGAGCAGTTCTTC. This sequence encodes CSASNLAGVDNYNEQFF. This rearrangement joins TRBV20-1 to TRBJ2-1; TRBD2 aligns across 10 bases. This CDR3 has 17 residues. Trimming removed 3 bases from V and 3 bases from J; junction bases left unmatched: 11. Per the germline V gene, CDR1 is DFQATT and CDR2 is SNEGSKA (reference sequence).

There are a few counts of this clone. The chain uses TRBV29-1 and TRBJ2-7, with D perhaps matching TRBD2 (7 bases). Trimming stripped 3 bases from V and 2 bases from J, with 17 bases between. Germline values: CDR1 SQVTM, CDR2 ANQGSEA. This CDR3 region has 15 residues. The CDR3 nucleotides are TGCAGCGTTGAGGGGGCTAGCGGCCATCCCTACGAGCAGTACTTC. Its translation: CSVEGASGHPYEQYF.

V usage is TRBV12-3 or TRBV12-4 and J usage is TRBJ1-5; 7 nucleotides align to TRBD1. This CDR3 is built from 13 residues. The J segment lost 4 bases and the V segment lost 5 bases, leaving 2 bases of the junction unmatched. The CDR3 DNA is TGTGCCAGCAGTACACAGGGGAATCAGCCCCAGCATTTT. Its translation is CASSTQGNQPQHF.

This clone was detected a few times. The CDR3 nucleotides read TGTGCCAGCAGCCCTCGTGGGCAGACGAACACTGAAGCTTTCTTT. Translating gives CASSPRGQTNTEAFF. V is TRBV7-8 and J is TRBJ1-1; D is uncertain. The CDR3 runs 15 residues. Trimming shortened V by 5 bases and J by 1 base, and 14 bases separated the two germline ends. Germline V lookup: CDR1 SGHVS, CDR2 FQNEAQ.

J is TRBJ1-1 and V is TRBV5-4; the D gene is possibly TRBD1 (6 bases). The V end lost 2 bases, the J end lost 0 bases, and 11 bases lay between the germline ends. CDR3 length: 15 amino acids. Germline CDR1 SGHNT, CDR2 YYREEE (reference sequence). DNA for the CDR3: TGTGCCAGCAGCTTTCAAACAGGGCTGAACACTGAAGCTTTCTTT. Translating it yields CASSFQTGLNTEAFF.

This sequence joins TRBV28 and TRBJ1-3; D perhaps matches TRBD1 (6 bases). Trimming shortened V by 5 bases and J by 0 bases, and 14 bases separated the two germline ends. Germline values: CDR1 MDHEN, CDR2 SYDVKM. The CDR3 length is 16 residues. This CDR3 is CASSPWDTGSGNTIYF. The CDR3 region has the DNA TGTGCCAGCAGTCCTTGGGACACTGGCTCTGGAAACACCATATATTTT.

Here the CDR3 DNA reads TGTGCCAGCAGTCCCCTTCCCCAGAGGTTGTTTTTT. Its protein product is CASSPLPQRLFF. This chain links TRBV28 with TRBJ1-4; no reliable D call. The germline gives CDR1 MDHEN, CDR2 SYDVKM. V was cut by 5 bases and J by 15 bases, with 16 bases left in between. The CDR3 sequence is 12 residues long.

The chain employs TRBV27 and TRBJ1-2; TRBD1 is a possible D gene (6 bases). There are 14 residues in the CDR3. Germline-derived CDR1 and CDR2 are MNHEY and SMNVEV (reference sequence). The ends were cut back, 3 bases at V and 7 bases at J, with 15 bases in the middle. In DNA form, the CDR3 reads TGTGCCAGCAGTTTGAGAGGGGGACACCCTGGCTACACCTTC. Protein: CASSLRGGHPGYTF.

The chain recombines TRBV6-5 with TRBJ1-4; D is perhaps TRBD1 (5 bases). The germline CDR1 and CDR2 sequences are MNHEY and SVGAGI. Deletions cut 7 bases from V and 8 bases from J, with 14 bases between. The CDR3 runs to 13 residues. The CDR3 spells CASTLRVGEKLFF. CDR3 DNA sequence: TGTGCCAGCACCCTCAGGGTGGGGGAAAAACTGTTTTTT.

The chain is built from TRBV7-9 and TRBJ1-4, with D tentatively TRBD1 (5 bases). Trimming pared 0 bases from V and 8 bases from J, leaving 19 bases between. CDR1 is SEHNR, CDR2 FQNEAQ, per germline (reference sequence). The CDR3 is 17 amino acids. In DNA, the CDR3 is TGTGCCAGCAGCTTAGCTGGGGCACGTGGTCTGGGGGAAAAACTGTTTTTT. Translating it yields CASSLAGARGLGEKLFF.

This chain links TRBV15 with TRBJ1-4; D is perhaps TRBD1 (6 bases). The ends were cut back, 0 bases at V and 15 bases at J, with 20 bases in the middle. Germline CDR1 and CDR2: LNHNV and YYDKDF (reference sequence). CDR3 length equals 15 residues. Here the CDR3 reads CATSRDIVQGTVVFF. DNA of the CDR3: TGTGCCACCAGCAGAGACATTGTACAGGGTACGGTCGTGTTTTTT. The variable domain in full, with the rest retrieved from reference TRBV15 and TRBJ1-4, is DAMVIQNPRYQVTQFGKPVTLSCSQTLNHNVMYWYQQKSSQAPKLLFHYYDKDFNNEADTPDNFQSRRPNTSFCFLDIRSPGLGDTAMYLCATSRDIVQGTVVFFGSGTQLSVL.

The chain is built from TRBV20-1 and TRBJ2-1; perhaps TRBD1 as D (6 bases). V dropped 3 bases and J dropped 13 bases, with 19 bases sitting between them. CDR3 length: 13 residues. Germline CDR1 reads DFQATT; CDR2 reads SNEGSKA (reference sequence). The CDR3 bases are TGCAGTGCTAGTAGGCTACCTCAGGGGCGACAGTTCTTC. It specifies CSASRLPQGRQFF.

The CDR3 reads CASSFRYGYTF. CDR3 sequence (DNA): TGTGCCAGCAGCTTTAGATATGGCTACACCTTC. The chain is built from TRBV5-6 and TRBJ1-2, with unresolved D. Trimming took off 2 bases at V and 5 bases at J, with 4 bases between the two ends. There are 11 residues in the CDR3. The germline V gene encodes CDR1 SGHDT and CDR2 YYEEEE. The full variable domain, in which reference TRBV5-6 and TRBJ1-2 provide the parts outside the CDR3, is DAGVTQSPTHLIKTRGQQVTLRCSPKSGHDTVSWYQQALGQGPQFIFQYYEEEERQRGNFPDRFSGHQFPNYSSELNVNALLLGDSALYLCASSFRYGYTFGSGTRLTVV.

This chain connects TRBV27 to TRBJ2-4; D is undetermined. V lost 3 bases, J lost 6 bases, and 12 bases lay in between. Germline V gene lookup returns CDR1 MNHEY and CDR2 SMNVEV (reference sequence). The CDR3 totals 14 residues. CDR3 coding DNA: TGTGCCAGCAGTTTCTTTGGAGATGTAAACATTCAGTACTTC. Its protein is CASSFFGDVNIQYF.

The chain joins TRBV19 to TRBJ1-2; weak D call: TRBD1 (6 bases). Germline CDR1 LNHDA, CDR2 SQIVND (reference sequence). Trimming removed 6 bases at V and 2 bases at J, with 16 bases between. The CDR3 has 15 residues. CDR3 sequence reads: CASSFPLTGNYGYTF. The CDR3 bases are TGTGCCAGTAGCTTCCCACTAACAGGGAACTATGGCTACACCTTC. Looking up the rest from reference TRBV19 and TRBJ1-2 gives the full variable domain: DGGITQSPKYLFRKEGQNVTLSCEQNLNHDAMYWYRQDPGQGLRLIYYSQIVNDFQKGDIAEGYSVSREKKESFPLTVTSAQKNPTAFYLCASSFPLTGNYGYTFGSGTRLTVV.

The gene calls are TRBV7-2 and TRBJ1-5; 8 bases align to TRBD1. V lost 5 bases and J lost 1; bases outside the gene matches: 4. The CDR3 covers 15 residues. Germline CDR1 is SGHTA and CDR2 is FQGNSA. The DNA of the CDR3 is TGTGCCAGCAGCGCGCAGGGGGCGAGCAATCAGCCCCAGCATTTT. Translated: CASSAQGASNQPQHF. Variable domain in full (rest from reference TRBV7-2 and TRBJ1-5): GAGVSQSPSNKVTEKGKDVELRCDPISGHTALYWYRQSLGQGLEFLIYFQGNSAPDKSGLPSDRFSAERTGGSVSTLTIQRTQQEDSAVYLCASSAQGASNQPQHFGDGTRLSIL.

This clone was counted only a few times. The chain combines TRBV6-5 with TRBJ1-5; TRBD1 matches at 7 bases. The V segment lost 0 bases and the J segment 2 bases; nucleotides outside the gene matches: 4. Germline CDR1 reads MNHEY; CDR2 reads SVGAGI. The CDR3 is 16 amino acids. CDR3 coding DNA: TGTGCCAGCAGTTACTCCAGAGACAGGGGCAATCAGCCCCAGCATTTT. Translated: CASSYSRDRGNQPQHF.

The rearrangement joins TRBV27 to TRBJ1-2; tentatively, D is TRBD1 (6 bases). Trimming removed 4 bases at V and 7 bases at J, with 16 bases between. Germline CDR1 is MNHEY and CDR2 is SMNVEV (reference sequence). This CDR3 spans 14 amino acids. The CDR3 bases are TGTGCCAGCAGTTACAGGGAAGCCCCGTCTGGCTACACCTTC. As protein: CASSYREAPSGYTF.

The V call is TRBV13, the J call TRBJ2-7, with 13 positions matching TRBD2. V lost 5 bases to trimming and J lost 1 base; unmatched junction nucleotides: 11. The CDR3 loop spans 18 amino acids. Looked up from germline, CDR1 is PRHDT and CDR2 is FYEKMQ (reference sequence). CDR3 loop: CASSPDTSGRGPSYEQYF. The CDR3 DNA is TGTGCCAGCAGCCCCGACACTAGCGGGAGGGGCCCTTCCTACGAGCAGTACTTC.

This rearrangement joins TRBV7-9 to TRBJ2-2; D is possibly TRBD2 (5 bases). Trimming took 6 bases from V and 3 from J, leaving 11 bases between them. Per the germline V gene, CDR1 is SEHNR and CDR2 is FQNEAQ (reference sequence). The CDR3 length is 14 residues. The CDR3 DNA reads TGTGCCAGCAGTATTAGCGAGGACACCGGGGAGCTGTTTTTT. Amino acids: CASSISEDTGELFF. Supplemented by reference TRBV7-9 and TRBJ2-2, the full variable domain reads DTGVSQNPRHKITKRGQNVTFRCDPISEHNRLYWYRQTLGQGPEFLTYFQNEAQLEKSRLLSDRFSAERPKGSFSTLEIQRTEQGDSAMYLCASSISEDTGELFFGEGSRLTVL.